This T cell receptor beta chain was captured in a study of T-cell memory formation after mild COVID-19 (dated by TCRdb to about 2021). At the level of the whole study: Most TCR sequence clusters were specific to one of the two donors. In two donors, T-cell clones that expanded and contracted after mild COVID-19 were followed by sequencing TCRalpha and TCRbeta repertoires longitudinally. The cohort comprised two young, previously healthy adult volunteers, one female and one male.

Ficoll-Paque density gradient centrifugation was the method used to isolate PBMCs. The research as a whole found: SARS-CoV-2 specificity was not confirmed for the second-wave clones peaking on day 37. Contracting CD4+ clones turned up mainly in the CM and EM memory subsets, whereas EMRA was where CD8+ clones were enriched. Only two mild cases were covered in the study, and larger cohorts including severe cases with pre-infection samples were considered necessary. Clones contracting from day 15 to 85 had balanced CD4/CD8 phenotypes, while a second wave expanding from day 15 to 37 was biased towards CD4+. Some responding clones were found in pre-infection memory, which suggests that pre-existing cross-reactive memory T cells took part in the SARS-CoV-2 response.

With respect to this clonotype: Its antigen is still unknown. The sample holds no much larger clone one base away, and base qualities are not on file.

Reads for this sample came from an Illumina NovaSeq 6000. cDNA libraries for TCRalpha and TCRbeta were prepared by 5'RACE using constant-segment primers, with sample barcodes and unique molecular identifiers added. Trizol reagent was used to extract RNA from every sample. Library amplification was performed in two PCR steps, and a second sample barcode and Illumina TruSeq adapters were introduced in the second step. Sequencing of the libraries was done on an Illumina NovaSeq, producing 2 x 150 bp paired-end reads. On the study's bioinformatics: Demultiplexing of reads and collapsing into UMI-guided consensus sequences were performed with migec v1.2.7. Using mixcr v2.1.11, UMI consensuses were aligned to TRA and TRB V and J templates and then assembled into clonotypes. Clonotypes were classified as expanded or contracted when called significant by both edgeR and NoisET, with noise models trained on biological replicates. edgeR calls used a false discovery rate-adjusted p below 0.01 and a log2 fold-change threshold of 1. PCA with hierarchical clustering of max-normalized trajectories of the 1000 most abundant clonotypes was used as exploratory dynamics analysis. The CD4 or CD8 phenotype of responding clones was assigned using the separately sequenced CD4+ and CD8+ repertoires. TCRdb trimmed public reads at Q25 via fastp, called clones via MiXCR and kept in-frame beta chains. Identical CDR3 protein sequences are pooled into one entry, listed with their most common genes and DNA. The V and J calls were not made by the authors but by TCRdb's processing. In all, the sample holds about 560,000 distinct CDR3 sequences, and 17% of those were seen once. Of the sample, around 7.8% is held by the ten largest clones.

Sequenced material: PBMCs or a T cell subset sorted from them (not recorded which). The receptor was isolated from an adult woman who had mild COVID-19 (a few samples of this study predate the infection). The sample titles of this study are shuffled in the database, so cell type and time point are left out; the donor was told from shared clones.

The nucleotides read TGTGCCAGCAGTTACTCGATGCCGCAGGATAACTATGGCTACACCTTC. This codes for CASSYSMPQDNYGYTF. The chain joins TRBV6-2 or TRBV6-3 to TRBJ1-2, with the D gene uncertain. Its CDR3 holds 16 amino acids, cysteine through phenylalanine. Of the read, only the CDR3 DNA is kept; its 48 bases are in frame from base 1. The germline V gene provides CDR1 MNHEY and CDR2 SVGEGT. V is pared back by 0 bases and J by 1 base, with 12 bases lying between the germline termini.